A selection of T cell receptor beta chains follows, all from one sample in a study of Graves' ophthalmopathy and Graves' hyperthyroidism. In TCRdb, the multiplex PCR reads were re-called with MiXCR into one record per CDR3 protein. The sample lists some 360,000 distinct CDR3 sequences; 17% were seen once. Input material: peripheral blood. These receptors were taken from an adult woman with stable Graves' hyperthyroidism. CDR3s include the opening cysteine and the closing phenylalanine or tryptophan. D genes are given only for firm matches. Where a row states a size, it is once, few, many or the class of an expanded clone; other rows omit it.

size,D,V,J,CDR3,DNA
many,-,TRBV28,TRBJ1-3,CASRRSQVPLSGNTIYF,TGTGCCAGCAGGCGTTCACAGGTTCCTCTCTCTGGAAACACCATATATTTT
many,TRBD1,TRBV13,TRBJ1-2,CASSRDRGRHTF,TGTGCCAGCAGCCGGGACAGGGGAAGGCACACCTTC
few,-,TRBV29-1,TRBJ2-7,CSVGGKTYEQYF,TGCAGCGTTGGCGGGAAGACCTACGAGCAGTACTTC
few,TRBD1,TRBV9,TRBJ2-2,CASSPPPGTGNTGELFF,TGTGCCAGCAGCCCCCCACCCGGGACAGGGAACACCGGGGAGCTGTTTTTT
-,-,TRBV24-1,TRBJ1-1,CATSDPTRTEACF,TGTGCCACCAGTGATCCCACCCGCACTGAAGCTTGCTTT
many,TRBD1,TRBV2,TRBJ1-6,CASKGVRDSNSPLHF,TGTGCCAGCAAGGGGGTACGGGACAGCAATTCACCCCTCCACTTT
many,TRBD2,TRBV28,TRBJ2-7,CASSSVRRGTSGIYEQYF,TGTGCCAGCAGTTCAGTACGCCGAGGGACTAGCGGGATTTACGAGCAGTACTTC
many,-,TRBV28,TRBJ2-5,CASSAGTEETQYF,TGTGCCAGCAGTGCCGGGACGGAGGAGACCCAGTACTTC
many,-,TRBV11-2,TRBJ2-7,CASSFPNGEQYF,TGTGCCAGCAGCTTCCCAAATGGGGAGCAGTACTTC
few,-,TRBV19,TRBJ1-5,CASSIDSYSNQPQHF,TGTGCCAGTAGTATCGACAGTTATAGCAATCAGCCCCAGCATTTT
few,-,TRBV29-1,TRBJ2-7,CSVETGRYEQYF,TGCAGCGTTGAGACAGGGAGGTACGAGCAGTACTTC
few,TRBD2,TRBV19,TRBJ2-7,CASSDRRASGGTGTWDEQYF,TGTGCCAGTAGCGATAGACGGGCTAGCGGAGGAACCGGAACATGGGACGAGCAGTACTTC
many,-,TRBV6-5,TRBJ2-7,CASSYRRGGGDYEQYF,TGTGCCAGCAGTTACCGACGAGGGGGGGGGGACTACGAGCAGTACTTC
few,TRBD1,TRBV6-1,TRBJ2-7,CAGSAPVDRVSHEQYF,TGTGCCGGCAGTGCTCCGGTGGACAGGGTCTCCCACGAGCAGTACTTC
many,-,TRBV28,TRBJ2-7,CASSWGTDDLFHF,TGTGCCAGCAGTTGGGGGACGGACGACCTCTTCCACTTC
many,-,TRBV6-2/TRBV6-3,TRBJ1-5,CASSYAGENQPQHF,TGTGCCAGCAGTTACGCAGGGGAGAATCAGCCCCAGCATTTT